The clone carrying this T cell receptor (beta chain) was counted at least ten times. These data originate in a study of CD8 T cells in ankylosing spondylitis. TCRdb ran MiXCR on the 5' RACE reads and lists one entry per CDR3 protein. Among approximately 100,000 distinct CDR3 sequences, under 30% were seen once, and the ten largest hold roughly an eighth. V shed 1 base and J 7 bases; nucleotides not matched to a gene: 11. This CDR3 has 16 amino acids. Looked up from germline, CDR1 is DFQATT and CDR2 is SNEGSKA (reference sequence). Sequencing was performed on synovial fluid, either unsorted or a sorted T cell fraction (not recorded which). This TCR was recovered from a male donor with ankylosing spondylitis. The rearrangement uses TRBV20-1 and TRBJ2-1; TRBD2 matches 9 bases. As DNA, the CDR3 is TGCAGTGCTAGAGTGGGGCGGGAGGGCCCCCAGAATGAGCAGTTCTTC. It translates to CSARVGREGPQNEQFF.